One and the same sample provided the 13 T cell receptor beta chains below, sequenced in a study of blood T cell repertoires in COVID-19. Repertoires were generated with immunoSEQ multiplex PCR, while TCRdb's copy carries only in-frame clones and drops some. The sample lists about 160,000 clones; about 80% were seen once. Sequenced material: peripheral blood. These TCRs come from a woman of 80 years or more with acute or convalescent COVID-19.

The gene calls are TRBV10-3 and TRBJ1-1; D gene uncertain. The CDR3 has 12 amino acids. Germline V lookup: CDR1 ENHRY, CDR2 SYGVKD. Trimming shortened V by 2 bases and J by 6 bases, and 7 bases separated the two germline ends. As DNA, the CDR3 is TGTGCCATCAGTGAGCCCCTCGCTGAAGCTTTCTTT. The encoded protein is CAISEPLAEAFF.

The chain has TRBV5-6 and TRBJ2-2; D gene ambiguous. The CDR3 is made up of 14 amino acids. The V end lost 4 bases, the J end lost 1 base, and 8 bases lay between the germline ends. CDR1 and CDR2 (germline): SGHDT, YYEEEE. The CDR3 bases are TGTGCCAGCAGCCCCGACTTGAACACCGGGGAGCTGTTTTTT. It specifies CASSPDLNTGELFF.

This chain connects TRBV19 to TRBJ1-5, with TRBD1 matching over 11 bases. The CDR3 runs 15 residues. After removal of 6 bases from V and 5 bases from J, the junction contained 6 bases not matched to a gene. The germline CDR1 and CDR2 sequences are LNHDA and SQIVND (reference sequence). CDR3 bases: TGTGCCAGTAGCTCCGGACAGGGGGCTTATCAGCCCCAGCATTTT. This encodes CASSSGQGAYQPQHF.

This rearrangement joins TRBV4-1 to TRBJ2-1; maybe TRBD2 (5 bases). Germline V gene lookup returns CDR1 MGHRA and CDR2 YSYEKL. The CDR3 has 17 residues. V lost 0 bases, J lost 2 bases, and 14 bases lay in between. The CDR3 sequence is CASSQDHGRVTYNEQFF. The CDR3 DNA reads as TGCGCCAGCAGCCAAGATCATGGGCGGGTCACCTACAATGAGCAGTTCTTC.

The V and J genes are TRBV11-2 and TRBJ2-2; D perhaps matches TRBD1 (6 bases). Per germline, CDR1 SGHAT and CDR2 FQNNGV. The V gene lost 2 bases and the J gene lost 0 bases, with 13 bases spanning the gap. This CDR3 spans 17 amino acids. CDR3 nucleotides: TGTGCCAGCAGCTTAACAGCGACAGGAACGAACACCGGGGAGCTGTTTTTT. Translating it yields CASSLTATGTNTGELFF.

The chain couples TRBV7-9 to TRBJ2-7; TRBD1 agrees at 7 bases. Germline values: CDR1 SEHNR, CDR2 FQNEAQ (reference sequence). The V gene end was trimmed by 5 bases and the J gene end by 5 bases; junction bases not matched to a gene: 12. CDR3 size: 15 residues. CDR3 sequence (DNA): TGTGCCAGCAGCCAAGGACAGGAATTGGCGGACGAGCAGTACTTC. This encodes CASSQGQELADEQYF.

The V gene is TRBV5-6, the J gene TRBJ2-3; 7 bases line up with TRBD2. In germline, CDR1 is SGHDT, CDR2 YYEEEE. This CDR3 contains 14 residues. V shed 0 bases, J shed 4 bases, and the junction held 2 bases outside the gene matches. CDR3 nucleotide sequence: TGTGCCAGCAGCTTGGACGCGGGAGCAGATACGCAGTATTTT. Amino acid sequence: CASSLDAGADTQYF.

In this sample, this clone turned up a few times. This chain uses TRBV7-6 with TRBJ2-7, with TRBD2 matching 9 bases. Trimming took 5 bases from V and 7 from J; bases not matched to a gene: 12. The CDR3 has 15 residues. CDR1 is SGHVS, CDR2 FNYEAQ, per germline. CDR3 bases: TGTGCCAGCAGCCCCCGGATAGCGGGAGTAGAAGAGCAGTACTTC. Translating gives CASSPRIAGVEEQYF.

The rearrangement links TRBV18 to TRBJ2-2, with D tentatively TRBD2 (6 bases). V dropped 1 base and J dropped 5 bases, with 20 bases sitting between them. This CDR3 region has 18 residues. Germline CDR1 and CDR2: KGHSH and LQKENI. CDR3 DNA: TGTGCCAGCTCACCACAGTGGACCCGGGAGTGGGATACCGGGGAGCTGTTTTTT. Protein sequence: CASSPQWTREWDTGELFF.

This chain connects TRBV19 to TRBJ1-1; unclear D gene. Germline V gives CDR1 LNHDA, CDR2 SQIVND (reference sequence). Deletions cut 3 bases from V and 2 bases from J, with 7 bases between. The CDR3 totals 13 residues. Here the CDR3 DNA reads TGTGCCAGTAGTATTTCGCTAAACACTGAAGCTTTCTTT. It codes for CASSISLNTEAFF.

The chain carries TRBV3-1 (or the pseudogene TRBV3-2) and TRBJ2-1; D not resolved. The CDR3 extends over 15 amino acids. Trimming took off 4 bases at V and 4 bases at J, with 14 bases between the two ends. Germline CDR1 reads LGHDT; CDR2 reads YNNKEL (reference sequence). CDR3: CASSPSSPPYNEQFF. CDR3 nucleotides: TGTGCCAGCAGCCCCTCCTCCCCTCCTTACAATGAGCAGTTCTTC.

The V gene is TRBV7-6, the J gene TRBJ2-7; 9 nucleotides line up with TRBD1. Germline V gene sequence: CDR1 SGHVS, CDR2 FNYEAQ. Unmatched junction bases numbered 7, after V lost 1 base and J lost 3 bases. The CDR3 is made up of 16 amino acids. The CDR3 sequence: CASSLESGTGYYEQYF. Written as DNA, the CDR3 is TGTGCCAGCAGCTTAGAGTCGGGGACAGGGTACTACGAGCAGTACTTC.

The chain links TRBV30 to TRBJ1-5; 11 bases map to TRBD1. From germline, CDR1 is GTSNPN and CDR2 SVGIG (reference sequence). J lost 4 bases, V lost 2 bases, and 4 bases had no gene match. There are 15 residues in the CDR3. The CDR3 sequence is CAWSFGQGANQPQHF. The CDR3 DNA reads as TGTGCCTGGAGTTTTGGACAGGGGGCTAATCAGCCCCAGCATTTT.